The 16 T cell receptor beta chains below were found in one sample sequenced in a study of siplizumab effects on memory and regulatory T cells. Data came from immunoSEQ multiplex PCR; TCRdb stores just in-frame clones and leaves some out. The profile shows about 100,000 clones, 91% of them singletons. Sequencing was carried out using CD4+ T cells sorted from blood. Receptor source: a human donor in good health.

The CDR3 DNA follows: TGTGCCAGTAGTCAGACGGAGACTGAAGCTTTCTTT. Protein: CASSQTETEAFF. V is TRBV19 and J is TRBJ1-1, with D unresolved. V shed 5 bases and J shed 5 bases, with 9 bases lying between them. This CDR3 is built from 12 residues. Germline CDR1 reads LNHDA; CDR2 reads SQIVND (reference sequence).

This chain uses TRBV28 with TRBJ2-1; possible D gene TRBD1, 5 bases. V was shortened by 5 bases and J by 8 bases, with 22 bases between the two germline ends. The CDR3 runs to 16 residues. Germline V CDR1 and CDR2: MDHEN, SYDVKM. CDR3 sequence reads: CASSPPWGGWKDEQFF. In nucleotides, the CDR3 is TGTGCCAGCAGTCCCCCGTGGGGCGGTTGGAAAGATGAGCAGTTCTTC.

This chain uses TRBV11-2 with TRBJ1-1; a possible D gene is TRBD1 (5 bases). V shed 1 base and J shed 10 bases, with 10 bases lying between them. Germline V lookup: CDR1 SGHAT, CDR2 FQNNGV. The CDR3 contains 12 residues. CDR3 bases: TGTGCCAGCAGCTTAGGGCCAGGGATAGCTTTCTTT. Translated, it gives CASSLGPGIAFF.

The chain links TRBV18 to TRBJ2-7, with TRBD1 matching 8 bases. This CDR3 is 14 amino acids long. Germline CDR1 reads KGHSH; CDR2 reads LQKENI. V was pared by 3 bases and J by 3 bases, with 4 bases of the junction left unmatched. CDR3 loop: CASSPITGGYEQYF. CDR3 nucleotide sequence: TGTGCCAGCTCACCGATCACAGGGGGCTACGAGCAGTACTTC.

J is TRBJ2-3 and V is TRBV4-2; 12 bases fit TRBD2. Germline V CDR1 and CDR2: LGHNA, YNFKEQ. The CDR3 loop spans 17 amino acids. J lost 0 bases, V lost 4 bases, and 5 bases had no gene match. CDR3 in amino acids: CASSRRTSGASTDTQYF. CDR3 coding DNA: TGTGCCAGCAGCCGCCGGACTAGCGGGGCCAGCACAGATACGCAGTATTTT.

The CDR3 here is CASSLVAGLNTEAFF. The CDR3 nucleotides read TGTGCCAGCAGCTTAGTCGCGGGGCTGAACACTGAAGCTTTCTTT. This rearrangement joins TRBV11-2 to TRBJ1-1, with D possibly being TRBD1 (5 bases). Germline CDR1 reads SGHAT; CDR2 reads FQNNGV. V lost 1 base and J lost 0, with 9 bases in between. CDR3 length equals 15 residues. The full variable domain, with the rest looked up from reference TRBV11-2 and TRBJ1-1, is EAGVAQSPRYKIIEKRQSVAFWCNPISGHATLYWYQQILGQGPKLLIQFQNNGVVDDSQLPKDRFSAERLKGVDSTLKIQPAKLEDSAVYLCASSLVAGLNTEAFFGQGTRLTVV.

This clone was detected once. The chain is built from TRBV11-1 and TRBJ2-3; 10 bases map to TRBD2. Germline V gene data show CDR1 as SGHAT and CDR2 as FQDESV (reference sequence). The CDR3 covers 16 residues. The J segment lost 1 base and the V segment lost 1 base, leaving 2 bases of the junction unmatched. The CDR3 protein is CASSLGTSGRTDTQYF. Written as DNA, the CDR3 is TGTGCCAGCAGCTTAGGGACTAGCGGACGCACAGATACGCAGTATTTT.

Details on this clone: The sample holds other DNA sequences that translate to the same CDR3. The chain joins TRBV5-4 to TRBJ1-2; D might be TRBD1 (5 bases). This CDR3 has 14 residues. V was clipped by 4 bases and J by 3 bases, with 13 bases between them. CDR1 is SGHNT, CDR2 YYREEE, per germline (reference sequence). DNA of the CDR3: TGTGCCAGCAGCGGCGGGGGGAGGTACTATGGCTACACCTTC. It translates to CASSGGGRYYGYTF.

As DNA, the CDR3 is TGTGCCAGTAGTATGACTTACTATGGCTACACCTTC. Amino acids: CASSMTYYGYTF. The chain joins TRBV19 to TRBJ1-2; D ambiguous. CDR3 size: 12 residues. With 3 bases removed from V and 3 bases from J, the gap between germline ends came to 5 bases. The germline V gene encodes CDR1 LNHDA and CDR2 SQIVND (reference sequence).

The CDR3 bases are TGTGCCAGCAGGACCCGGGGGGGCACAGATACGCAGTATTTT. Translated, it gives CASRTRGGTDTQYF. The J gene is TRBJ2-3, the V gene TRBV27; 7 bases line up with TRBD2. The CDR3 extends over 14 amino acids. The germline gives CDR1 MNHEY, CDR2 SMNVEV (reference sequence). V lost 6 bases, J lost 1 base, and 4 bases stayed unmatched.

The chain is built from TRBV28 and TRBJ2-7, with TRBD1 matching 9 bases. V lost 7 bases and J lost 0; bases outside the gene matches: 7. Germline V gene data show CDR1 as MDHEN and CDR2 as SYDVKM. The CDR3 has 15 amino acids. The CDR3, as DNA: TGTGCCAGCATCTCAGGACAGGGGTACTCCTACGAGCAGTACTTC. This sequence encodes CASISGQGYSYEQYF. Full variable domain (missing parts from reference TRBV28 and TRBJ2-7): DVKVTQSSRYLVKRTGEKVFLECVQDMDHENMFWYRQDPGLGLRLIYFSYDVKMKEKGDIPEGYSVSREKKERFSLILESASTNQTSMYLCASISGQGYSYEQYFGPGTRLTVT.

This clone was recorded only once. V and J are TRBV28 and TRBJ1-1, with unresolved D. Trimming pared 6 bases from V and 0 bases from J, leaving 17 bases between. The CDR3 runs 16 residues. Germline V lookup: CDR1 MDHEN, CDR2 SYDVKM. CDR3 nucleotide sequence: TGTGCCAGCAGCCCCGTTGGGTTCTCTATGAACACTGAAGCTTTCTTT. Amino acid sequence: CASSPVGFSMNTEAFF.

The V call is TRBV7-2, the J call TRBJ2-3, with TRBD2 as a possible D gene (5 bases). The V gene lost 6 bases and the J gene lost 4 bases, with 11 bases spanning the gap. This CDR3 has 13 residues. CDR1 SGHTA and CDR2 FQGNSA come from the germline V gene. CDR3 loop: CASSSSRADTQYF. The CDR3 DNA follows: TGTGCCAGCAGTTCTAGCCGCGCAGATACGCAGTATTTT.

The chain uses TRBV9 and TRBJ2-1; D is ambiguous. Germline-derived CDR1 and CDR2 are SGDLS and YYNGEE. The CDR3 is made up of 13 amino acids. Trimming took 0 bases from V and 9 from J, leaving 10 bases between them. The CDR3 DNA follows: TGTGCCAGCAGCGTAGTCCCTAACAGTGAGCAGTTCTTC. Protein sequence: CASSVVPNSEQFF.

This clone was seen only once. J is TRBJ2-1 and V is TRBV28; the D gene is possibly TRBD2 (7 bases). V was trimmed by 1 base and J by 8 bases, leaving 18 bases between them. CDR1 and CDR2 from the germline V gene are MDHEN and SYDVKM. The CDR3 is 16 amino acids. The CDR3 protein is CASSLFYSPGGDEQFF. DNA of the CDR3: TGTGCCAGCAGTTTATTTTACAGCCCGGGGGGCGATGAGCAGTTCTTC.

The chain links TRBV2 to TRBJ2-5, with D perhaps TRBD1 or TRBD2 (7 bases each). The CDR3 length is 16 residues. Germline values: CDR1 SNHLY, CDR2 FYNNEI. The ends were cut back, 5 bases at V and 2 bases at J, with 18 bases in the middle. The DNA for the CDR3 is TGTGCCAGCAGTCAGGGGGGGTCTTGGCGTCAAGAGACCCAGTACTTC. Protein product: CASSQGGSWRQETQYF.